Only one count was recorded for the clone carrying this T cell receptor beta chain. This specimen comes from a study of blood T cell repertoires in COVID-19. Overall study: Both acute and convalescent COVID-19 samples were obtained from the United States, Italy and Spain. T cells, B-cell-depleted T cells, or PBMCs provided the cDNA or gDNA that served as material.

How the authors handled the data: Reference gene primer amplification gave nucleated cell count estimates. Clones were sequenced by immunoSEQ multiplex PCR, and TCRdb holds only the in-frame ones, with some missing. D and trimming come from the DNA, and the V and J calls and clone size come from that table. The repertoire includes roughly 180,000 clones, approximately 79% of them detected once, and around 8.1% sits in the top ten. The sample was peripheral blood. The receptor was isolated from a woman aged 55-75 years with COVID-19, enrolled during active disease.

For the CDR3, the DNA is TGTGCCAGCAGCGTAGACCTGGGACAGGCGAACTATGGCTACACCTTC. Its protein product is CASSVDLGQANYGYTF. The chain is built from TRBV9 and TRBJ1-2; 8 nucleotides line up with TRBD1. Trimming at V came to 0 bases and at J to 2 bases, leaving 6 bases not matched to a gene. This CDR3 comprises 16 residues. The V gene's germline CDR1 is SGDLS and CDR2 YYNGEE.